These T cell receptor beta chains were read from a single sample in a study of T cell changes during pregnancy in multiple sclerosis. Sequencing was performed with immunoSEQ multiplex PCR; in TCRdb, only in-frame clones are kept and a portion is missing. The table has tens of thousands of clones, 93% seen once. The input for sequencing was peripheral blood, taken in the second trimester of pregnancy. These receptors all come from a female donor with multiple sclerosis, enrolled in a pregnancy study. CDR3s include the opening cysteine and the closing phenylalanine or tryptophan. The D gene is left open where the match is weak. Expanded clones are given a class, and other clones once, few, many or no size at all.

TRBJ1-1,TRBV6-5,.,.,TGTGCCAGCAGTACCGGGGGAGAAACTTTCTTT,CASSTGGETFF
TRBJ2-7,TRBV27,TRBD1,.,TGTGCCAGCAGTTTGGGACAGGGGGCTTACGAGCAGTACTTC,CASSLGQGAYEQYF
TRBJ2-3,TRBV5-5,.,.,TGTGCCAGCAGCCACGGGGCAGATACGCAGTATTTT,CASSHGADTQYF
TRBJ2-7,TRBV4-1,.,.,TGCGCCAGCAGCCAAGGCAGGGACGAGCAGTACTTC,CASSQGRDEQYF
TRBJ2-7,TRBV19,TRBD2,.,TGTGCCAGTAGTTCAAGCGGGGGGATGTACGAGCAGTACTTC,CASSSSGGMYEQYF
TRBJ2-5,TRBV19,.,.,TGTGCCAGCTCAGCATCTCCAGGGGTGCAAGAGACCCAGTACTTC,CASSASPGVQETQYF
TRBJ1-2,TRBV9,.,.,TGTGCCAGCAGCGTAGGCGGGTCGACCAATGGCTACACCTTC,CASSVGGSTNGYTF
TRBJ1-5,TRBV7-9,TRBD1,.,TGTGCCAGCAGCAAAGGGGGCAGCAATCAGCCCCAGCATTTT,CASSKGGSNQPQHF
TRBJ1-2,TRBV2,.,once,TGTGCCAGCAGTGAAGGTGAGGGCGGCTACACCTTC,CASSEGEGGYTF
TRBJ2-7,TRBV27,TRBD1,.,TGTGCCAGCAGTTTTAGCTCAGGGGGCATAAACGAGCAGTACTTC,CASSFSSGGINEQYF
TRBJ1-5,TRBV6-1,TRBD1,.,TGTGCCAGCAGTTTACAGGGGGCTAATCAGCCCCAGCATTTT,CASSLQGANQPQHF
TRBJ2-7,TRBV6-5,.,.,TGTGCCAGCAGTTACTCGAGTGGACAGAAACCCTACGAGCAGTACTTC,CASSYSSGQKPYEQYF
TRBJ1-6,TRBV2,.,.,TGTGCCAGCAGGTCGTCTGTTATCTCCTATAATTCACCCCTCCACTTT,CASRSSVISYNSPLHF
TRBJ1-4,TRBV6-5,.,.,TGTGCCAGCAGTTACTCTTTATATGAAAAACTGTTTTTT,CASSYSLYEKLFF
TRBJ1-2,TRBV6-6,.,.,TGTGCCAGCAGTTACTCGAGGGAGGGCGGCTACACCTTC,CASSYSREGGYTF
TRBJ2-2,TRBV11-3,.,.,TGTGCCAGCAGCTTCGAGTACACCGGGGAGCTGTTTTTT,CASSFEYTGELFF
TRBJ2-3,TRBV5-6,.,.,TGTGCCAGCAGCCTCCCCTATTACACAGATACGCAGTATTTT,CASSLPYYTDTQYF
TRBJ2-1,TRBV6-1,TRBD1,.,TGTGCCAGCAGGACCGGGACAGTCTCCTACAATGAGCAGTTCTTC,CASRTGTVSYNEQFF
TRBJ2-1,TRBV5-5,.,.,TGTGCCAGCAGCTTGCGGCGGGACTCCTACAATGAGCAGTTCTTC,CASSLRRDSYNEQFF
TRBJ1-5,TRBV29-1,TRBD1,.,TGCAGCGCCATTCTAGGGGGCCGCAATCAGCCCCAGCATTTT,CSAILGGRNQPQHF
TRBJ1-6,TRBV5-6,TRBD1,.,TGTGCCAGCAGCTTCAGGGGGCCCTATAATTCACCCCTCCACTTT,CASSFRGPYNSPLHF
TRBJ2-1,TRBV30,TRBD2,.,TGTGCCTGGAGTCCGGGACTAGCGGGAGCGAAGGGGCGCAATGAGCAGTTCTTC,CAWSPGLAGAKGRNEQFF